The clone carrying this T cell receptor beta chain was observed many times. The entry originates in a study of breast tumors, draining lymph nodes, adjacent tissues. The lymph nodes were axillary draining lymph nodes from breast cancer patients. The trim removed 7 bases at V and 5 bases at J, leaving 7 bases unmatched. The germline CDR1 and CDR2 sequences are LNHDA and SQIVND (reference sequence). This CDR3 is built from 13 residues. Using its own MiXCR run on the multiplex PCR reads, TCRdb lists one record per CDR3 protein. The sample has some 150,000 distinct CDR3 sequences, 33% seen once. This TCR was recovered from a female donor with breast cancer. Some clones in this sample may be carry-over from other donors' samples. The rearrangement joins TRBV19 to TRBJ2-7; 8 bases line up with TRBD1. The sequenced material came from axillary lymph node tissue. CDR3 loop: CASMEQGEDEQYF. The CDR3 bases are TGTGCCAGTATGGAACAGGGGGAGGACGAGCAGTACTTC. Supplemented by reference TRBV19 and TRBJ2-7, the full variable domain reads DGGITQSPKYLFRKEGQNVTLSCEQNLNHDAMYWYRQDPGQGLRLIYYSQIVNDFQKGDIAEGYSVSREKKESFPLTVTSAQKNPTAFYLCASMEQGEDEQYFGPGTRLTVT.